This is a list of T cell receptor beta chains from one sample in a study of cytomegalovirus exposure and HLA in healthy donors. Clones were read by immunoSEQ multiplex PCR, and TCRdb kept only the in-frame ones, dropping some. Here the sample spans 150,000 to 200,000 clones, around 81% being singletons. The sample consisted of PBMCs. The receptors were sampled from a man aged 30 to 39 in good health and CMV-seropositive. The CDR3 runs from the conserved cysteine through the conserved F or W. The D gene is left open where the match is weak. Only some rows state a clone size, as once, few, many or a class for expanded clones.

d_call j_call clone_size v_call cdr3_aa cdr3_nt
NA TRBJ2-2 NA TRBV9 CASSVVGRAGGELFF TGTGCCAGCAGCGTAGTAGGGCGGGCAGGCGGGGAGCTGTTTTTT
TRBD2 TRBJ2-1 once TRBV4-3 CASSQGGGGNEQFF TGCGCCAGCAGCCAAGGCGGGGGAGGGAATGAGCAGTTCTTC
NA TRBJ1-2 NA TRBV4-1 CASSHDYGYTF TGCGCCAGCAGCCACGACTATGGCTACACCTTC
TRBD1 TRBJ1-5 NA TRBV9 CASSSQGAGQPQHF TGTGCCAGCAGCTCACAGGGGGCAGGACAGCCCCAGCATTTT
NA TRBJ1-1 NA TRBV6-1 CAGCRDFGTEAFF TGTGCCGGGTGCCGGGACTTCGGGACTGAAGCTTTCTTT
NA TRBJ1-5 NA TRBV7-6 CASSLALNQPQHF TGTGCCAGCAGCTTAGCCCTCAATCAGCCCCAGCATTTT
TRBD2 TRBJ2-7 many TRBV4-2 CASSQDSASVGGVVAYEQYF TGTGCCAGCAGCCAAGATTCGGCTAGCGTTGGGGGGGTTGTTGCCTACGAGCAGTACTTC
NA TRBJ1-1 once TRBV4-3 CASSLRTWGVTEAFF TGCGCCAGCAGCCTTCGTACCTGGGGGGTCACTGAAGCTTTCTTT
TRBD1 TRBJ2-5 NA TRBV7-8 CASGDRGHYQETQYF TGTGCCAGCGGAGACAGGGGGCATTACCAAGAGACCCAGTACTTC
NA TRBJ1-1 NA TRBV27 CASSSGTKGSTEAFF TGTGCCAGCAGTTCGGGGACAAAAGGTAGCACTGAAGCTTTCTTT
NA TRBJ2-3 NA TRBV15 CATSRGQALTDTQYF TGTGCCACCAGCAGAGGACAGGCACTAACAGATACGCAGTATTTT
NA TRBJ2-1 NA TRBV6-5 CASSYSQGNEQFF TGTGCCAGCAGTTACTCACAGGGAAATGAGCAGTTCTTC
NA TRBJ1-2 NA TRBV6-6 CASSSWSTNYGYTF TGTGCCAGCAGTTCTTGGAGTACTAACTATGGCTACACCTTC
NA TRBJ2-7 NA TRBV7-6 CASSLRQGLPYEQYF TGTGCCAGCAGCTTAAGGCAGGGTCTTCCCTACGAGCAGTACTTC
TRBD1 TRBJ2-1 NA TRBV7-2 CASSLGTGDYNEQFF TGTGCCAGCAGCCTGGGGACAGGGGACTACAATGAGCAGTTCTTC
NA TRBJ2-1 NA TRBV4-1 CASSQEKRTANEQFF TGCGCCAGCAGCCAAGAGAAGCGGACAGCCAATGAGCAGTTCTTC
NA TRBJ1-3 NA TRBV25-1 CASSGQGPGNTIYF TGTGCCAGCAGTGGCCAGGGTCCTGGAAACACCATATATTTT
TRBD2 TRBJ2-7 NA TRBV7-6 CASSSGGAAGEQYF TGTGCCAGCAGCTCCGGGGGGGCGGCGGGCGAGCAGTACTTC
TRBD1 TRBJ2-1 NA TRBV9 CASSARTGRGGRQFF TGTGCCAGCAGCGCCCGGACAGGGAGAGGGGGCAGGCAGTTCTTC
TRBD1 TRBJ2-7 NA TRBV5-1 CASSLARTGSYEQYF TGCGCCAGCAGCTTGGCTCGGACAGGTTCTTACGAGCAGTACTTC
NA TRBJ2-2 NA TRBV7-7 CASSLALNTGELFF TGTGCTAGCAGCTTAGCCCTGAACACCGGGGAGCTGTTTTTT
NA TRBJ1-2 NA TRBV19 CASNSWFPNYGYTF TGTGCCAGTAACTCGTGGTTCCCTAACTATGGCTACACCTTC
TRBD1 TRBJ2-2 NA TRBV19 CASSIDRGSGELFF TGTGCCAGTAGTATAGACAGGGGGTCGGGGGAGCTGTTTTTT
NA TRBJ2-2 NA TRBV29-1 CSVVRAGELFF TGCAGCGTTGTAAGAGCCGGGGAGCTGTTTTTT
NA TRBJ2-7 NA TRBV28 CASSLPAQVAYF TGTGCCAGCAGTTTACCCGCACAGGTCGCGTACTTC
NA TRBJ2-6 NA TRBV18 CASTHGAGANVLTF TGTGCCAGCACACACGGAGCTGGGGCCAACGTCCTGACTTTC
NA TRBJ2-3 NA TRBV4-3 CASSQGPTITDTQYF TGCGCCAGCAGCCAAGGTCCGACTATCACAGATACGCAGTATTTT
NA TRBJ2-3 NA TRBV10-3 CAIVQVPGTDTQYF TGTGCCATCGTTCAGGTCCCGGGGACAGATACGCAGTATTTT
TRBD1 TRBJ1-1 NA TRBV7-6 CASSLVTGVNTEAFF TGTGCCAGCAGCTTAGTTACAGGGGTGAACACTGAAGCTTTCTTT
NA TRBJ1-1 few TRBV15 CATSRGQLNTEAFF TGTGCCACCAGCAGAGGACAGCTGAACACTGAAGCTTTCTTT
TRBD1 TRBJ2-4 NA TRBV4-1 CASSQPHRGGINKNIQYF TGCGCCAGCAGCCAACCTCACAGGGGCGGAATCAACAAAAACATTCAGTACTTC
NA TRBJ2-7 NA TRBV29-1 CSVEGERGIYEQYF TGCAGCGTTGAAGGGGAGAGAGGGATCTACGAGCAGTACTTC
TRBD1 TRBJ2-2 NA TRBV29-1 CSVITGGGNTGELFF TGCAGCGTTATAACAGGGGGCGGGAACACCGGGGAGCTGTTTTTT
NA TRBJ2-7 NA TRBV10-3 CAIILTGRPHEQYF TGTGCCATCATACTGACAGGGAGGCCCCACGAGCAGTACTTC
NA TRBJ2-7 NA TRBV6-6 CASSYSSIYEQYF TGTGCCAGCAGTTACTCGTCCATCTACGAGCAGTACTTC
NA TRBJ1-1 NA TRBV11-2 CASSHAASEAFF TGTGCCAGCAGCCACGCGGCGAGTGAAGCTTTCTTT
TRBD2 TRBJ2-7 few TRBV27 CASSLGGGGSYEQYF TGTGCCAGCAGTTTAGGCGGGGGTGGCTCCTACGAGCAGTACTTC
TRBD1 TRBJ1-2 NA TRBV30 CACPGQGVYGYTF TGTGCCTGCCCGGGACAGGGGGTCTATGGCTACACCTTC
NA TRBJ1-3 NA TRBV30 CAWSRGGGNTIYF TGTGCCTGGAGTAGGGGCGGTGGAAACACCATATATTTT
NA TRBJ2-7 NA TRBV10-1 CASSAQGAQEQYF TGCGCCAGCAGTGCGCAAGGGGCTCAGGAGCAGTACTTC
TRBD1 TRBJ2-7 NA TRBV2 CASSESRQGAWYEQYF TGTGCCAGCAGTGAATCGCGGCAGGGGGCTTGGTACGAGCAGTACTTC
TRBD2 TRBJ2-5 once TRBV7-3 CASSLTSGGVGETQYF TGTGCCAGCAGCCTGACTAGCGGGGGGGTTGGCGAGACCCAGTACTTC
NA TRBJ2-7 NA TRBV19 CASSLTGYSYEQYF TGTGCCAGTAGCCTGACAGGATACTCCTACGAGCAGTACTTC
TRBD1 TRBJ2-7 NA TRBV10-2 CASSDSGGFFYEQYF TGCGCCAGCAGTGATTCAGGGGGTTTCTTCTACGAGCAGTACTTC
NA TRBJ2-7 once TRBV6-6 CASSYSSNPYEQYF TGTGCCAGCAGTTACTCGAGTAACCCCTACGAGCAGTACTTC
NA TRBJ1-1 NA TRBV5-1 CASSLTTGYEAFF TGCGCCAGCAGTTTAACGACAGGATATGAAGCTTTCTTT
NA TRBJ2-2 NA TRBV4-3 CASSQDPEVVDTGELFF TGCGCCAGCAGCCAAGATCCAGAGGTTGTCGACACCGGGGAGCTGTTTTTT
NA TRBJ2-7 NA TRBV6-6 CASSYGGTYEQYF TGTGCCAGCAGTTATGGCGGAACCTACGAGCAGTACTTC
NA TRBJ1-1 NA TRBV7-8 CASSPTGSTEAFF TGTGCCAGCAGCCCTACAGGGTCCACTGAAGCTTTCTTT
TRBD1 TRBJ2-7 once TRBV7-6 CASSLGQGSSYEQYF TGTGCCAGCAGCTTAGGACAGGGGAGCTCCTACGAGCAGTACTTC
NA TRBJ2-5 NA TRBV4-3 CASSQVGGAGETQYF TGCGCCAGCAGCCAAGTAGGAGGAGCTGGGGAGACCCAGTACTTC
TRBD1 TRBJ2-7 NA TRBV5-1 CASSSSWDRASYEQYF TGCGCCAGCAGCTCATCATGGGACAGGGCCTCCTACGAGCAGTACTTC
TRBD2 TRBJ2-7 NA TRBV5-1 CASSSLLAGAYEQYF TGCGCCAGCAGCTCGCTACTAGCGGGGGCCTACGAGCAGTACTTC
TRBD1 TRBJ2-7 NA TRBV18 CASSPSGTGTDEQYF TGTGCCAGCTCACCCTCCGGGACAGGGACCGACGAGCAGTACTTC
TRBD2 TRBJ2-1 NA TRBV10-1 CASSAGGRQFF TGCGCCAGCAGTGCGGGGGGGCGGCAGTTCTTC